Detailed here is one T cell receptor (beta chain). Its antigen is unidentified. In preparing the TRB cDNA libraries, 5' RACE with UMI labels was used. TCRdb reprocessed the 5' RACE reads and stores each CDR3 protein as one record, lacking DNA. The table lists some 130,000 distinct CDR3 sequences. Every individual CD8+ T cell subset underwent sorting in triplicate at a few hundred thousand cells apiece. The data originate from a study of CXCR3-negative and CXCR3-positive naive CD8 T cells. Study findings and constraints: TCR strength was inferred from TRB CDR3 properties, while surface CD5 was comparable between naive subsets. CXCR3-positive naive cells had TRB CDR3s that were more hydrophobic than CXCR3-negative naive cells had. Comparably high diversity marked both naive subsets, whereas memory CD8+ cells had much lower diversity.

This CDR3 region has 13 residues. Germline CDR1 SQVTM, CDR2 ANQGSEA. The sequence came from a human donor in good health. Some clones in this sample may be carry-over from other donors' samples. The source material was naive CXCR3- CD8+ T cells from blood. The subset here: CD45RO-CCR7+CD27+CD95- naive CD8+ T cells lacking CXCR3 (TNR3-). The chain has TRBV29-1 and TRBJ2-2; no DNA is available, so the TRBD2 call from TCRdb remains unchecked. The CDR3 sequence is CSVVGEYTGELFF.